One and the same sample provided the 19 T cell receptor beta chains below, sequenced in a study of OX40 agonist ivuxolimab in advanced cancers. Assay used: immunoSEQ multiplex PCR; TCRdb lists only in-frame clones, some missing. The sample comprises some 94,000 clones, around nine tenths of which are singletons, and 0.7% to 1% rests with the top ten. The source was CD4+ or CD8+ T cells sorted from blood, collected in a trial of the OX40 agonist ivuxolimab. The receptor source for this set is an adult with an advanced solid tumor such as melanoma, head and neck, liver or kidney cancer.

The rearrangement joins TRBV30 to TRBJ1-4; 9 bases fit TRBD1. The J segment lost 8 bases and the V segment lost 5 bases, leaving 12 bases of the junction unmatched. Germline V gene sequence: CDR1 GTSNPN, CDR2 SVGIG (reference sequence). This CDR3 is 15 amino acids long. CDR3 protein: CAWLAPGTGREKLFF. For the CDR3, the DNA is TGTGCCTGGCTAGCCCCCGGGACAGGGAGGGAAAAACTGTTTTTT.

The rearrangement links TRBV5-1 to TRBJ2-7, with 9 bases fitting TRBD2. The germline gives CDR1 SGHRS, CDR2 YFSETQ. The CDR3 runs to 18 residues. J was trimmed by 3 bases and V by 1 base; bases with no gene match: 14. The CDR3: CASSLYPSGIATNYEQYF. The CDR3 DNA reads TGCGCCAGCAGCTTGTATCCTAGCGGGATTGCCACAAACTACGAGCAGTACTTC.

The chain joins TRBV9 to TRBJ2-2, with 8 bases fitting TRBD1. Germline V gene lookup returns CDR1 SGDLS and CDR2 YYNGEE. The CDR3 contains 15 residues. V lost 5 bases, J lost 1 base, and 4 bases stayed unmatched. CDR3 nucleotides: TGTGCCAGCAGAACCGACAGGGGGAACACCGGGGAGCTGTTTTTT. Translating it yields CASRTDRGNTGELFF.

V and J are TRBV4-1 and TRBJ2-1, with 8 bases that match TRBD2. V dropped 1 base and J dropped 0; count of bases not matched to a gene: 14. The CDR3 loop spans 20 amino acids. Germline values: CDR1 MGHRA, CDR2 YSYEKL. The CDR3 coding sequence is TGCGCCAGCAGCCAAGGCCCTTTTGCGGGAGGACCCTACTCCTACAATGAGCAGTTCTTC. It codes for CASSQGPFAGGPYSYNEQFF.

The chain combines TRBV19 with TRBJ2-1, with D possibly being TRBD1 (6 bases). Deletions cut 0 bases from V and 7 bases from J, with 19 bases between. The CDR3 has 17 amino acids. Germline V gene lookup returns CDR1 LNHDA and CDR2 SQIVND (reference sequence). The chain's CDR3 is CASSIEYGQGKVNEQFF. The CDR3 nucleotides read TGTGCCAGTAGTATAGAATACGGGCAGGGGAAGGTAAATGAGCAGTTCTTC.

The chain has TRBV7-9 and TRBJ1-2, with D possibly TRBD1 on 5 matching bases. Per the germline V gene, CDR1 is SEHNR and CDR2 is FQNEAQ (reference sequence). With 5 bases removed from V and 2 bases from J, the gap between germline ends came to 12 bases. CDR3 length: 14 amino acids. CDR3 amino acids: CASSPLKGNYGYTF. CDR3 coding DNA: TGTGCCAGCAGCCCCCTGAAGGGGAACTATGGCTACACCTTC.

The chain employs TRBV11-2 and TRBJ1-1, with D possibly being TRBD1 (5 bases). With 1 base removed from V and 0 bases from J, the gap between germline ends came to 12 bases. From germline, CDR1 is SGHAT and CDR2 FQNNGV. The CDR3 loop spans 16 amino acids. CDR3 protein: CASSLGQGRMNTEAFF. CDR3 nucleotide sequence: TGTGCCAGCAGCTTAGGTCAGGGTCGCATGAACACTGAAGCTTTCTTT.

The chain has TRBV5-6 and TRBJ1-4, with 8 bases fitting TRBD1. Germline loops: CDR1 SGHDT, CDR2 YYEEEE. V lost 2 bases and J lost 1; bases outside the gene matches: 1. CDR3 length: 15 residues. The CDR3 DNA sequence: TGTGCCAGCAGCTTCACAGGGGGAACTAATGAAAAACTGTTTTTT. Protein sequence: CASSFTGGTNEKLFF.

V gene TRBV28 combines with J gene TRBJ2-3, with TRBD2 as a possible D gene (6 bases). V was clipped by 3 bases and J by 2 bases, with 21 bases between them. The CDR3 is 18 residues long. The germline CDR1 and CDR2 sequences are MDHEN and SYDVKM. The CDR3 coding sequence is TGTGCCAGCAGTTTTTGGGGTAGCGGTCCAGAATACACAGATACGCAGTATTTT. This translates into CASSFWGSGPEYTDTQYF.

V gene TRBV4-2 combines with J gene TRBJ2-2; 10 bases agree with TRBD1. There are 17 residues in the CDR3. Germline V lookup: CDR1 LGHNA, CDR2 YNFKEQ. The junction had 11 bases not matched to a gene; V was cut back by 3 bases and J by 7 bases. CDR3 nucleotides: TGTGCCAGCAGCCACCAAAGGAGACAGGGGGCAGTCGGGGAGCTGTTTTTT. Residues: CASSHQRRQGAVGELFF.

The J gene is TRBJ2-1, the V gene TRBV7-3; 8 bases match TRBD2. The CDR3 sequence is 16 residues long. CDR1 and CDR2 (germline): SGHTA, FQGTGA. The trim removed 1 base at V and 5 bases at J, leaving 7 bases unmatched. The CDR3 region is CASSLSRGGRNNEQFF. Here the CDR3 DNA reads TGTGCCAGCAGCTTAAGCCGCGGGGGGCGGAACAATGAGCAGTTCTTC.

V usage is TRBV6-1 and J usage is TRBJ1-5; the D gene is possibly TRBD1 (5 bases). The CDR3 sequence is 15 residues long. V dropped 6 bases and J dropped 2 bases, with 14 bases sitting between them. Germline V lookup: CDR1 MNHNS, CDR2 SASEGT. The CDR3 DNA sequence: TGTGCCAGCAGATTTAGGAGGGGCCGCAATCAGCCCCAGCATTTT. It is translated as CASRFRRGRNQPQHF.

This chain links TRBV27 with TRBJ2-1, with 7 nucleotides matching TRBD2. The germline V gene has CDR1 MNHEY and CDR2 SMNVEV (reference sequence). This CDR3 is built from 15 residues. V lost 5 bases to trimming and J lost 8 bases; unmatched junction nucleotides: 12. Here the CDR3 DNA reads TGTGCCAGCAGTCGGGCAGGGAGGGCCTTCGATGAGCAGTTCTTC. Translating gives CASSRAGRAFDEQFF.

The rearrangement uses TRBV19 and TRBJ1-2; no definite D call. In germline, CDR1 is LNHDA, CDR2 SQIVND (reference sequence). The length of the CDR3 is 17 residues. V lost 2 bases and J lost 1, with 17 bases in between. CDR3 DNA sequence: TGTGCCAGTAGTATAAGCCCCTCCTCGCGAAGTAACTATGGCTACACCTTC. Its protein is CASSISPSSRSNYGYTF.

This clone showed up just once. The J gene is TRBJ1-1, the V gene TRBV11-2; the D is unclear. V shed 3 bases and J shed 0 bases, with 11 bases lying between them. Germline loops: CDR1 SGHAT, CDR2 FQNNGV. There are 15 residues in the CDR3. In DNA form, the CDR3 reads TGTGCCAGCAGCTTCGAGAGGGCGATGAACACTGAAGCTTTCTTT. This sequence encodes CASSFERAMNTEAFF.

The chain employs TRBV5-6 and TRBJ2-3; 7 bases fit TRBD2. The junction had 9 bases not matched to a gene; V was cut back by 2 bases and J by 3 bases. The germline CDR1 and CDR2 sequences are SGHDT and YYEEEE. The CDR3 has 16 amino acids. The chain's CDR3 is CASSFGPSGATDTQYF. The DNA of the CDR3 is TGTGCCAGCAGCTTCGGTCCTAGCGGAGCTACAGATACGCAGTATTTT. The variable domain in full, with the rest retrieved from reference TRBV5-6 and TRBJ2-3, is DAGVTQSPTHLIKTRGQQVTLRCSPKSGHDTVSWYQQALGQGPQFIFQYYEEEERQRGNFPDRFSGHQFPNYSSELNVNALLLGDSALYLCASSFGPSGATDTQYFGPGTRLTVL.

The V call is TRBV28, the J call TRBJ2-7; possibly TRBD1 for D (6 bases). The V end was cut by 2 bases, the J end by 0 bases, with 11 bases between. Germline V gene data show CDR1 as MDHEN and CDR2 as SYDVKM. The CDR3 consists of 15 residues. Written as DNA, the CDR3 is TGTGCCAGCAGTTTACTATCCAGGGGCTCCTACGAGCAGTACTTC. It yields the protein CASSLLSRGSYEQYF.

The J gene is TRBJ2-1, the V gene TRBV9; 12 positions match TRBD1. This CDR3 spans 14 amino acids. Looked up from germline, CDR1 is SGDLS and CDR2 is YYNGEE. Trimming at V came to 0 bases and at J to 9 bases, leaving 1 base not matched to a gene. CDR3 residues: CASSVGDRGLEQFF. CDR3 DNA sequence: TGTGCCAGCAGCGTAGGGGACAGGGGGCTTGAGCAGTTCTTC.

The chain joins TRBV29-1 to TRBJ1-2, with 9 bases matching TRBD1. V trimming: 7 bases; J trimming: 5 bases; junction bases outside the gene matches: 11. The length of the CDR3 is 14 residues. Looked up from germline, CDR1 is SQVTM and CDR2 is ANQGSEA. The CDR3 here is CSAVQGASIYGYTF. The CDR3 coding sequence is TGCAGCGCGGTACAGGGGGCCTCCATATATGGCTACACCTTC. Full variable domain (rest looked up from reference TRBV29-1 and TRBJ1-2): SAVISQKPSRDICQRGTSLTIQCQVDSQVTMMFWYRQQPGQSLTLIATANQGSEATYESGFVIDKFPISRPNLTFSTLTVSNMSPEDSSIYLCSAVQGASIYGYTFGSGTRLTVV.